These 28 T cell receptor beta chains originate from one sample sequenced in a study of blood T cell repertoires in COVID-19. Profiling relied on immunoSEQ multiplex PCR, and the TCRdb table lists in-frame clones only, not all of them. The repertoire holds around 200,000 clones, around 79% seen once, with 5.5% to 7% in the top ten. Sample: peripheral blood. The receptor set was obtained from a woman aged 35 to 49 with COVID-19, enrolled during active disease.

The chain has TRBV7-2 and TRBJ2-1, with 10 bases identical to TRBD2. V lost 5 bases and J lost 6; bases outside the gene matches: 7. Germline V CDR1 and CDR2: SGHTA, FQGNSA. The CDR3 length is 15 residues. The CDR3 sequence is CASSLLAGALNEQFF. CDR3 coding DNA: TGTGCCAGCAGCCTCCTAGCGGGAGCCCTCAATGAGCAGTTCTTC.

This clone showed up just a few times. This sequence joins TRBV5-5 and TRBJ2-7; D is possibly TRBD2 (6 bases). The germline V and J ends were trimmed by 3 bases and 3 bases, with 10 bases remaining between them. The CDR3 sequence is 13 residues long. CDR1 SGHKS and CDR2 YYEKEE come from the germline V gene (reference sequence). The chain's CDR3 is CASSSLRGYEQYF. The CDR3 DNA reads TGTGCCAGCAGCTCCCTGCGGGGCTACGAGCAGTACTTC.

The J gene is TRBJ2-5, the V gene TRBV5-4; 13 bases line up with TRBD2. Germline assignment: CDR1 SGHNT and CDR2 YYREEE (reference sequence). The CDR3 runs 16 residues. V shed 4 bases and J 5 bases; nucleotides not matched to a gene: 8. In DNA, the CDR3 is TGTGCCAGCAGCGGAGGACTAGCGGGAGATACCGAGACCCAGTACTTC. Its protein product is CASSGGLAGDTETQYF. The entire variable domain, with the rest obtained from reference TRBV5-4 and TRBJ2-5, is as follows: ETGVTQSPTHLIKTRGQQVTLRCSSQSGHNTVSWYQQALGQGPQFIFQYYREEENGRGNFPPRFSGLQFPNYSSELNVNALELDDSALYLCASSGGLAGDTETQYFGPGTRLLVL.

This clone was observed a few times. The V gene is TRBV7-2, the J gene TRBJ2-7; TRBD2 might be the D (6 bases). The CDR3 length is 16 residues. Germline loops: CDR1 SGHTA, CDR2 FQGNSA. Trimming cost V 5 bases and J 7 bases, with 24 bases left between them. The CDR3 sequence: CASSPPAGGTSREQYF. The CDR3 DNA reads as TGTGCCAGCAGCCCACCGGCTGGCGGGACCTCTCGTGAGCAGTACTTC.

The J gene is TRBJ2-7, the V gene TRBV5-6; D gene uncertain. The V gene's germline CDR1 is SGHDT and CDR2 YYEEEE. The CDR3 length is 14 residues. With 0 bases removed from V and 2 bases from J, the gap between germline ends came to 9 bases. CDR3 nucleotide sequence: TGTGCCAGCAGCTTGGTGGCAGTGGCCTACGAGCAGTACTTC. It encodes CASSLVAVAYEQYF.

The chain employs TRBV7-6 and TRBJ2-1; no reliable D call. This CDR3 has 13 amino acids. Germline-derived CDR1 and CDR2 are SGHVS and FNYEAQ. Trimming took 5 bases from V and 7 from J, leaving 12 bases between them. CDR3 residues: CASSPLTGNEQFF. The DNA for the CDR3 is TGTGCCAGCAGCCCATTAACCGGGAATGAGCAGTTCTTC. Supplemented by reference TRBV7-6 and TRBJ2-1, the full variable domain reads GAGVSQSPRYKVTKRGQDVALRCDPISGHVSLYWYRQALGQGPEFLTYFNYEAQQDKSGLPNDRFSAERPEGSISTLTIQRTEQRDSAMYRCASSPLTGNEQFFGPGTRLTVL.

This rearrangement joins TRBV3-1 (or the pseudogene TRBV3-2) to TRBJ2-3; D is possibly TRBD2 (7 bases). Germline assignment: CDR1 LGHDT and CDR2 YNNKEL (reference sequence). Trimming removed 3 bases at V and 0 bases at J, with 19 bases between. The CDR3 is 18 amino acids. The CDR3 reads CASSHQPPAGASTDTQYF. For the CDR3, the DNA is TGTGCCAGCAGCCACCAACCACCGGCGGGGGCTAGCACAGATACGCAGTATTTT.

This chain uses TRBV7-9 with TRBJ2-1, with D maybe TRBD2 (5 bases). Trimming removed 11 bases from V and 4 bases from J, with 12 bases in between. Germline assignment: CDR1 SEHNR and CDR2 FQNEAQ (reference sequence). This CDR3 region has 12 residues. CDR3: CARGTLYNEQFF. As DNA, the CDR3 is TGTGCCCGGGGAACCCTTTACAATGAGCAGTTCTTC.

The chain carries TRBV7-2 and TRBJ1-2, with TRBD1 matching over 8 bases. CDR1 and CDR2 from the germline V gene are SGHTA and FQGNSA. Trimming removed 7 bases from V and 7 bases from J; junction bases left unmatched: 8. This CDR3 comprises 13 residues. The CDR3 here is CASNSDREGGYTF. The DNA of the CDR3 is TGTGCCAGCAATTCGGACAGGGAAGGTGGCTACACCTTC.

The chain joins TRBV18 to TRBJ2-2; D not resolved. Trimming cost V 3 bases and J 5 bases, with 10 bases left between them. This CDR3 region has 14 residues. Per the germline V gene, CDR1 is KGHSH and CDR2 is LQKENI. CDR3 sequence reads: CASSPGLSTGELFF. The DNA for the CDR3 is TGTGCCAGCTCACCCGGGTTGTCAACCGGGGAGCTGTTTTTT.

The rearrangement uses TRBV6-5 and TRBJ2-3; D might be TRBD2 (7 bases). V lost 9 bases to trimming and J lost 1 base, with 14 bases between them. The CDR3 covers 14 residues. Germline CDR1 and CDR2: MNHEY and SVGAGI. Written as DNA, the CDR3 is TGTGCCAGTTCTTGGGGGGGCCGCACAGATACGCAGTATTTT. Its protein is CASSWGGRTDTQYF.

In its sample, this clone was seen many times. This rearrangement joins TRBV29-1 to TRBJ2-7; 7 positions agree with TRBD1. Trimming took 4 bases from V and 0 from J; bases not matched to a gene: 3. This CDR3 region has 13 residues. CDR1 is SQVTM and CDR2 is ANQGSEA in the germline V gene. For the CDR3, the DNA is TGCAGCGTTGGGGGACAGCCCTCCTACGAGCAGTACTTC. As protein: CSVGGQPSYEQYF.

The gene calls are TRBV5-6 and TRBJ1-1; TRBD1 matches at 7 bases. The V segment lost 3 bases and the J segment 1 base; nucleotides outside the gene matches: 6. The CDR3 is 15 amino acids. CDR1 is SGHDT, CDR2 YYEEEE, per germline. CDR3 loop: CASSWTGQSNTEAFF. The CDR3 nucleotides read TGTGCCAGCAGCTGGACGGGACAGTCGAACACTGAAGCTTTCTTT.

This clone was picked up a small number of times. The chain couples TRBV5-6 to TRBJ2-1, with no clear D. V lost 4 bases, J lost 5 bases, and 13 bases lay in between. The CDR3 runs to 14 residues. Germline V gene sequence: CDR1 SGHDT, CDR2 YYEEEE. CDR3 sequence reads: CASSMGRLNNEQFF. The CDR3 DNA sequence: TGTGCCAGCAGCATGGGCAGGCTAAACAATGAGCAGTTCTTC.

The rearrangement uses TRBV2 and TRBJ1-2, with 7 positions matching TRBD1. The CDR3 loop spans 12 amino acids. The germline CDR1 and CDR2 sequences are SNHLY and FYNNEI. Germline trimming cut 2 bases from V and 14 bases from J; bases unmatched to any gene: 8. In nucleotides, the CDR3 is TGTGCCAGCAGTGAATCCATAGGACAGGCAACCTTC. The encoded protein is CASSESIGQATF.

The V gene is TRBV5-1, the J gene TRBJ2-3; TRBD1 agrees at 10 bases. Germline-derived CDR1 and CDR2 are SGHRS and YFSETQ. V shed 4 bases, J shed 4 bases, and the junction held 3 bases outside the gene matches. The CDR3 length is 14 residues. The CDR3 is CASSPDRGADTQYF. For the CDR3, the DNA is TGCGCCAGCAGCCCGGACAGGGGGGCAGATACGCAGTATTTT.

Comment on this clone: The sample contains more than one DNA sequence encoding this CDR3. The chain links TRBV11-1 to TRBJ2-1; the D gene is possibly TRBD2 (5 bases). CDR3 size: 15 residues. V was trimmed by 3 bases and J by 2 bases, leaving 11 bases between them. Germline CDR1 is SGHAT and CDR2 is FQDESV (reference sequence). Here the CDR3 reads CASSLGEGPYNEQFF. CDR3 in DNA: TGTGCCAGCAGCTTGGGAGAGGGCCCCTACAATGAGCAGTTCTTC. The full variable domain, with the rest looked up from reference TRBV11-1 and TRBJ2-1, is EAEVAQSPRYKITEKSQAVAFWCDPISGHATLYWYRQILGQGPELLVQFQDESVVDDSQLPKDRFSAERLKGVDSTLKIQPAELGDSAMYLCASSLGEGPYNEQFFGPGTRLTVL.

The V gene is TRBV6-2 or TRBV6-3, the J gene TRBJ1-5; D call uncertain. From germline, CDR1 is MNHEY and CDR2 SVGEGT. The CDR3 has 13 amino acids. Trimming left V 4 bases short and J 6 bases short, with 10 bases between. The CDR3, as DNA: TGTGCCAGCAGTTCCCAGGTGACTCAGCCCCAGCATTTT. Its protein is CASSSQVTQPQHF.

The V gene is TRBV11-2, the J gene TRBJ1-1; 10 positions match TRBD1. Germline loops: CDR1 SGHAT, CDR2 FQNNGV. With 5 bases clipped from V and 11 bases from J, the junction kept 17 bases outside the gene matches. The CDR3 loop spans 16 amino acids. The CDR3 here is CASSPHAGTGVFGAFF. The DNA for the CDR3 is TGTGCCAGCAGCCCCCACGCCGGGACAGGGGTTTTCGGGGCTTTCTTT.

The chain recombines TRBV27 with TRBJ2-1, with 9 nucleotides matching TRBD2. V lost 4 bases and J lost 7; bases outside the gene matches: 11. The CDR3 runs to 16 residues. Germline V gene data show CDR1 as MNHEY and CDR2 as SMNVEV (reference sequence). The CDR3 spells CASSSQTISGGNEQFF. CDR3 in DNA: TGTGCCAGCAGTTCCCAAACAATCAGCGGGGGGAATGAGCAGTTCTTC.

This chain links TRBV18 with TRBJ1-2, with 7 bases identical to TRBD1. Germline CDR1 KGHSH, CDR2 LQKENI. V shed 5 bases and J 3 bases; nucleotides not matched to a gene: 12. The CDR3 is 16 amino acids. CDR3 protein: CASSRDSSVKYYGYTF. The CDR3 DNA reads TGTGCCAGCTCAAGGGACAGCTCCGTCAAGTACTATGGCTACACCTTC. The full variable domain, with the rest looked up from reference TRBV18 and TRBJ1-2, is NAGVMQNPRHLVRRRGQEARLRCSPMKGHSHVYWYRQLPEEGLKFMVYLQKENIIDESGMPKERFSAEFPKEGPSILRIQQVVRGDSAAYFCASSRDSSVKYYGYTFGSGTRLTVV.

This chain uses TRBV7-2 with TRBJ1-1; no definite D call. The germline V gene encodes CDR1 SGHTA and CDR2 FQGNSA. This CDR3 spans 13 amino acids. V dropped 2 bases and J dropped 1 base, with 5 bases sitting between them. The CDR3: CASSLWANTEAFF. In DNA, the CDR3 is TGTGCCAGCAGCTTATGGGCGAACACTGAAGCTTTCTTT. Variable domain in full (rest from reference TRBV7-2 and TRBJ1-1): GAGVSQSPSNKVTEKGKDVELRCDPISGHTALYWYRQSLGQGLEFLIYFQGNSAPDKSGLPSDRFSAERTGGSVSTLTIQRTQQEDSAVYLCASSLWANTEAFFGQGTRLTVV.

J is TRBJ2-3 and V is TRBV11-1; possibly TRBD1 for D (6 bases). Germline-derived CDR1 and CDR2 are SGHAT and FQDESV (reference sequence). The ends were cut back, 8 bases at V and 6 bases at J, with 9 bases in the middle. The CDR3 sequence is 11 residues long. CDR3 DNA sequence: TGTGCCAGCCTGGGGGCGGATACGCAGTATTTT. Protein: CASLGADTQYF.

This chain connects TRBV5-4 to TRBJ2-3; 8 bases align to TRBD2. Unmatched junction bases numbered 13, after V lost 3 bases and J lost 4 bases. CDR1 and CDR2 from the germline V gene are SGHNT and YYREEE (reference sequence). CDR3 length: 17 amino acids. CDR3 nucleotide sequence: TGTGCCAGCAGCTCGCCCCGGGAGGGCCCGGCCGCAGATACGCAGTATTTT. It yields the protein CASSSPREGPAADTQYF.

There are many counts of this clone. The chain is built from TRBV12-3 or TRBV12-4 and TRBJ1-2; 7 bases fit TRBD1. The CDR3 sequence is 13 residues long. V shed 6 bases, J shed 8 bases, and the junction held 9 bases outside the gene matches. The CDR3 loop is CASRETGREGYTF. CDR3 bases: TGTGCCAGCAGAGAGACAGGGCGGGAAGGCTACACCTTC.

The gene calls are TRBV5-4 and TRBJ1-2, with unresolved D. Germline V lookup: CDR1 SGHNT, CDR2 YYREEE (reference sequence). Trimming left V 3 bases short and J 5 bases short, with 14 bases between. This CDR3 is built from 14 residues. CDR3 sequence: CASSSLQITYGYTF. Here the CDR3 DNA reads TGTGCCAGCAGCTCGCTTCAGATAACGTATGGCTACACCTTC.

V is TRBV7-3 and J is TRBJ2-1, with 7 bases matching TRBD2. Germline CDR1 is SGHTA and CDR2 is FQGTGA. V shed 4 bases, J shed 2 bases, and the junction held 2 bases outside the gene matches. CDR3 length: 14 residues. The CDR3 DNA reads as TGTGCCAGCAGCTCCAGCGGGGCCTACAATGAGCAGTTCTTC. Translated: CASSSSGAYNEQFF.

This rearrangement joins TRBV12-5 to TRBJ2-7; TRBD2 aligns across 11 bases. V lost 0 bases to trimming and J lost 1 base; unmatched junction nucleotides: 11. CDR1 and CDR2 from the germline V gene are LGHNT and FRNRAP. The CDR3 is made up of 19 amino acids. The CDR3 spells CASGLVRTPLAGGSYEQYF. CDR3 nucleotide sequence: TGTGCTAGTGGTTTGGTTAGGACTCCTCTAGCGGGAGGATCCTACGAGCAGTACTTC.